This TCR beta chain was documented in a study of early T cells in non-severe SARS-CoV-2 infection. This clonotype appeared once. The antigen remains undetermined. Study observations and caveats: Database matching using VDJdb favored anti-spike CD8 responses, with private and CD4 specificities left missing.

Attached unique molecular identifiers marked individual cDNA molecules. TCRdb redid the calling of the 5' RACE reads with MiXCR, one entry per CDR3 protein. The data contain roughly 69,000 distinct CDR3 sequences, 9.5% of them singletons. CDR3 length equals 14 residues. The germline gives CDR1 MNHEY, CDR2 SMNVEV (reference sequence). Losses at the gene ends were 5 bases for V and 2 bases for J; bases not matched to a gene: 4. The sample taken for sequencing was whole blood. This chain joins TRBV27 and TRBJ2-3; 7 bases agree with TRBD1. The TCR was taken from an adult who was a healthcare worker with PCR-confirmed SARS-CoV-2 infection or an uninfected control (not recorded which). The CDR3 here is CASSDTGATDTQYF. The DNA of the CDR3 is TGTGCCAGCAGTGACACAGGGGCCACAGATACGCAGTATTTT.